This TCR beta chain was retrieved from a study of shared clonotypes between healthy human individuals. Background on the study: Donors had three CD4 naive, three CD4 memory, two CD8 naive and one CD8 memory plate apiece. Overall study findings and caveats: Donor scarcity curtailed the genetic and exposure-history diversity represented herein.

To note about this clone: Its antigen is undetermined.

V lost 3 bases and J lost 2; bases outside the gene matches: 6. This CDR3 comprises 15 residues. Germline loops: CDR1 KGHSH, CDR2 LQKENI. This table comes from immunoSEQ multiplex PCR, and its TCRdb copy is limited to in-frame clones, with some not included. This sample has approximately 340,000 clones, with around 72% found just once. This clonotype was obtained from a man aged 25 to 40 in good health. The rearrangement links TRBV18 to TRBJ2-5; TRBD2 matches at 7 bases. The material sequenced was memory CD4+ T cells sorted from blood. Noted subset: CD45RA-negative fraction. Here the CDR3 reads CASSPILAEQETQYF. CDR3 coding DNA: TGTGCCAGCTCACCGATCCTAGCGGAGCAAGAGACCCAGTACTTC.